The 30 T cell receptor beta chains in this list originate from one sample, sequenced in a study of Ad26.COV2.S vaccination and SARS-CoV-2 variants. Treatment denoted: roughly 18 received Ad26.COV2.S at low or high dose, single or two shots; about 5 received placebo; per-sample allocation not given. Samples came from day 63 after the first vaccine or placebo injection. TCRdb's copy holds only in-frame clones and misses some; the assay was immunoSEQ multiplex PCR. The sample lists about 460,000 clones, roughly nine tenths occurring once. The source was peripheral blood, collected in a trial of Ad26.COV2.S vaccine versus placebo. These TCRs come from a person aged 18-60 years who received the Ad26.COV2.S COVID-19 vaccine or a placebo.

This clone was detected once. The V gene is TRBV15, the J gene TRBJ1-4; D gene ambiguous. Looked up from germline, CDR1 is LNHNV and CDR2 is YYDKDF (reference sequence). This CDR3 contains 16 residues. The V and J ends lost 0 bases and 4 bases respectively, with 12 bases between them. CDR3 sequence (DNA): TGTGCCACCAGCAGAGATGGTCGGGGAGGTAATGAAAAACTGTTTTTT. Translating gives CATSRDGRGGNEKLFF.

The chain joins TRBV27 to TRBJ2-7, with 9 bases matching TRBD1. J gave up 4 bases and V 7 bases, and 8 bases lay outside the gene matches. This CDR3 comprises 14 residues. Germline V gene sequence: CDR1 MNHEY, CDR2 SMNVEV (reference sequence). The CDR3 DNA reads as TGTGCCAGCAACTCAGGACAGGGGAATTACGAGCAGTACTTC. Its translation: CASNSGQGNYEQYF.

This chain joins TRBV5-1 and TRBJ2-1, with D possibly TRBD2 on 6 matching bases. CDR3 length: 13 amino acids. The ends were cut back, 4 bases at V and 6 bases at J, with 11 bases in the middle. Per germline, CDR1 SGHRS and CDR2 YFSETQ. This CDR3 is CASSTGLSNEQFF. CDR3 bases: TGCGCCAGCAGCACGGGACTCTCCAATGAGCAGTTCTTC.

The CDR3 DNA follows: TGTGCCAGCAGTCGCCGCGGGGGAATCTCTGGAAACACCATATATTTT. Translated, it gives CASSRRGGISGNTIYF. The gene calls are TRBV6-6 and TRBJ1-3; D perhaps matches TRBD1 (5 bases). Trimming stripped 5 bases from V and 0 bases from J, with 14 bases between. CDR1 is MNHNY and CDR2 is SVGAGI in the germline V gene (reference sequence). CDR3 size: 16 residues.

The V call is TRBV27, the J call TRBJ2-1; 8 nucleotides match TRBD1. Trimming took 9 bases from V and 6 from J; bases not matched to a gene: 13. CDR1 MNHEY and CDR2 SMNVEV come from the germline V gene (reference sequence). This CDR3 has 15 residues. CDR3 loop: CASGQGFTVLNEQFF. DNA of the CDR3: TGTGCCAGTGGACAGGGCTTTACGGTACTCAATGAGCAGTTCTTC.

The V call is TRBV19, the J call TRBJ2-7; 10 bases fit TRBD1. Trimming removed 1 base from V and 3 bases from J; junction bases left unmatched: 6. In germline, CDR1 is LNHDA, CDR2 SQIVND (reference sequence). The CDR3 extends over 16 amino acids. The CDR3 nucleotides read TGTGCCAGTAGTATAGGGTCCGGGACAGGGGTCTACGAGCAGTACTTC. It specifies CASSIGSGTGVYEQYF.

CDR3 sequence: CASSFRVSTDTQYF. CDR3 in DNA: TGTGCCAGCAGCTTCAGGGTGAGCACAGATACGCAGTATTTT. This sequence joins TRBV11-1 and TRBJ2-3; perhaps TRBD1 as D (5 bases). V lost 3 bases, J lost 0 bases, and 7 bases lay in between. This CDR3 region has 14 residues. CDR1 is SGHAT and CDR2 is FQDESV in the germline V gene (reference sequence).

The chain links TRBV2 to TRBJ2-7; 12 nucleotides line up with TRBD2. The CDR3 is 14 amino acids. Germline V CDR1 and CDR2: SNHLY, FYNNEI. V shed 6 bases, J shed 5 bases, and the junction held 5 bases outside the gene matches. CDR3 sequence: CASRGTSGSHEQYF. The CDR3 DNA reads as TGTGCCAGCAGGGGGACTAGCGGGTCCCACGAGCAGTACTTC. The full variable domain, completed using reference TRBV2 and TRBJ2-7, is EPEVTQTPSHQVTQMGQEVILRCVPISNHLYFYWYRQILGQKVEFLVSFYNNEISEKSEIFDDQFSVERPDGSNFTLKIRSTKLEDSAMYFCASRGTSGSHEQYFGPGTRLTVT.

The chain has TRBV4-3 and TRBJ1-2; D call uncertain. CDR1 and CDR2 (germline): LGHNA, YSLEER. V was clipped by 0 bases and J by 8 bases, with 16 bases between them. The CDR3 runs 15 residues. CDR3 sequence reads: CASSQDWGSRRGYTF. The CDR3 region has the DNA TGCGCCAGCAGCCAAGATTGGGGTTCACGGAGGGGCTACACCTTC.

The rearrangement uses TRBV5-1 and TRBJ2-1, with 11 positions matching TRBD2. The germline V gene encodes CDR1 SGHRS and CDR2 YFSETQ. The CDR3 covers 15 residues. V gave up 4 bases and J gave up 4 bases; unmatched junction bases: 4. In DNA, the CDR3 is TGCGCCAGCAGCGGTGGGACTAGCGGATACAATGAGCAGTTCTTC. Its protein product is CASSGGTSGYNEQFF.

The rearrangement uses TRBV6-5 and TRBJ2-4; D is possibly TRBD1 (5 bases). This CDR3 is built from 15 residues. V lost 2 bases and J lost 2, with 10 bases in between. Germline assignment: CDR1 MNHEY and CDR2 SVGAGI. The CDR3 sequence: CASSYGREPKNIQYF. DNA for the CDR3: TGTGCCAGCAGTTACGGCAGGGAACCCAAAAACATTCAGTACTTC.

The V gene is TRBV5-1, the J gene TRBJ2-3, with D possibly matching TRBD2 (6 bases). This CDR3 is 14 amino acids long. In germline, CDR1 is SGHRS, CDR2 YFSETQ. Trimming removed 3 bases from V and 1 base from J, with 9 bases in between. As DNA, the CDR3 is TGCGCCAGCAGCTGGGGGACTCGCACAGATACGCAGTATTTT. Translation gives CASSWGTRTDTQYF.

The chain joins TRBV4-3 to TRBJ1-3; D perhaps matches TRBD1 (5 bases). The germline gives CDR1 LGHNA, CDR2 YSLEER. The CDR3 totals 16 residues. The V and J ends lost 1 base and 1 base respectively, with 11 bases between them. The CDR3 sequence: CASSQASGVSGNTIYF. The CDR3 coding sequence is TGCGCCAGCAGCCAAGCCTCGGGGGTTTCTGGAAACACCATATATTTT.

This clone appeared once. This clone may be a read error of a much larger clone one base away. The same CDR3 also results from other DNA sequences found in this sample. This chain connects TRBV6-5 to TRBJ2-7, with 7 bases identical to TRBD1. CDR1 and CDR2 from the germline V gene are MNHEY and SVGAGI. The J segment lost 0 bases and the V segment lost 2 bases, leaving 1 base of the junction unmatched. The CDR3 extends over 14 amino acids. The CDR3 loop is CASSYDRASYEQYF. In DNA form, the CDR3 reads TGTGCCAGCAGTTACGACAGGGCCTCCTACGAGCAGTACTTC.

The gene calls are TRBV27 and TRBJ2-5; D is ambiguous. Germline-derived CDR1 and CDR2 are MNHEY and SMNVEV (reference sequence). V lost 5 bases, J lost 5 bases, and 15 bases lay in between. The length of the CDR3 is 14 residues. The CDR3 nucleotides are TGTGCCAGCAGTCCACGCGGCCCTCGGGAGACCCAGTACTTC. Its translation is CASSPRGPRETQYF.

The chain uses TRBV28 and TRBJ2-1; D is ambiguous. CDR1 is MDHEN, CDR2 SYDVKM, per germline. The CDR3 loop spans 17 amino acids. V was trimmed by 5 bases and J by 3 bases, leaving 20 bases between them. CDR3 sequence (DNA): TGTGCCAGCAGTCCCTCCGATATTGGAGCCGACTACAATGAGCAGTTCTTC. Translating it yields CASSPSDIGADYNEQFF.

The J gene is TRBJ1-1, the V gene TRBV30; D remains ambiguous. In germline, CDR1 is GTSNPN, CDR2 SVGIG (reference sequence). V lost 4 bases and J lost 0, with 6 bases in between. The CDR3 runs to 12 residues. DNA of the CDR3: TGTGCCTGGAAAAACCTGAACACTGAAGCTTTCTTT. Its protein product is CAWKNLNTEAFF.

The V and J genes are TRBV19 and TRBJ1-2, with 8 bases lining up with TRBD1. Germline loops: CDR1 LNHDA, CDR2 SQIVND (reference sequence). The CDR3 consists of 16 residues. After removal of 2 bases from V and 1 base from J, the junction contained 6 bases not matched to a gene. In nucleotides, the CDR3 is TGTGCCAGTAGTATACGGGGGACAGGATTTAACTATGGCTACACCTTC. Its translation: CASSIRGTGFNYGYTF.

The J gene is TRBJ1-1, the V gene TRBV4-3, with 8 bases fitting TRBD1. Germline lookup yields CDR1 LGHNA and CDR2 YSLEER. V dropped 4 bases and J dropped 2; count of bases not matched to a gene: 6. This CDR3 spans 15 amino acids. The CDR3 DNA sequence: TGCGCCAGCAGCCCTCAACAGGGGGGAAACACTGAAGCTTTCTTT. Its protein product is CASSPQQGGNTEAFF.

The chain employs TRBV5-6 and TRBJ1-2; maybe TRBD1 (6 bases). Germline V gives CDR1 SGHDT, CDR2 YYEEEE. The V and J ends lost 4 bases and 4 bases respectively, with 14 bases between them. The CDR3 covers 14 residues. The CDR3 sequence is CASSLGGRGYGYTF. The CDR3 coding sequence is TGTGCCAGCAGCCTGGGTGGCAGGGGCTATGGCTACACCTTC. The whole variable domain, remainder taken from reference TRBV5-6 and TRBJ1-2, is DAGVTQSPTHLIKTRGQQVTLRCSPKSGHDTVSWYQQALGQGPQFIFQYYEEEERQRGNFPDRFSGHQFPNYSSELNVNALLLGDSALYLCASSLGGRGYGYTFGSGTRLTVV.

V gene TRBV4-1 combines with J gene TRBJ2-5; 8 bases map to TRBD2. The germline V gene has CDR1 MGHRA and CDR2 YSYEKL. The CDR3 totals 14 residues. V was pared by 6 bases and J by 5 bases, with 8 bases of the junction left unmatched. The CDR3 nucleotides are TGCGCCAGCAGTCCGGGGGGGCGGCGGGAGACCCAGTACTTC. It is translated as CASSPGGRRETQYF.

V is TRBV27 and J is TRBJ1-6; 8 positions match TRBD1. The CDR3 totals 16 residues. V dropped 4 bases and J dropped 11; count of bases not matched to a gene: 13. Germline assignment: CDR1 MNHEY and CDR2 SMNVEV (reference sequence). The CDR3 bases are TGTGCCAGCAGTTCCAACAGGGGGGAGATCGGCGCACCCCTCCACTTT. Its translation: CASSSNRGEIGAPLHF.

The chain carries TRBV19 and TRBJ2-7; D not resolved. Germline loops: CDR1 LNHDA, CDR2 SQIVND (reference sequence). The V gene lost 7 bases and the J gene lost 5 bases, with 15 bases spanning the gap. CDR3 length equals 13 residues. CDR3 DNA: TGTGCCAGTAAGGCCTCAATGTTCCACGAGCAGTACTTC. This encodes CASKASMFHEQYF.

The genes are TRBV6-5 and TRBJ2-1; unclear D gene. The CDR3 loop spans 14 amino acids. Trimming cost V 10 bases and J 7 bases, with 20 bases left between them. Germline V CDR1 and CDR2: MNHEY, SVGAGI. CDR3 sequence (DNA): TGTGCCATCCCCCGGTGGCTCCCCAGAAATGAGCAGTTCTTC. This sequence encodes CAIPRWLPRNEQFF.

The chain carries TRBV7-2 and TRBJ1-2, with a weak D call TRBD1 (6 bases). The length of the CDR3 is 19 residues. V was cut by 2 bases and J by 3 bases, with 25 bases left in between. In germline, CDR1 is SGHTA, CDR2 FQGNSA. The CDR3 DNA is TGTGCCAGCAGCTTACGGGCTGGCAGGGGAATTGGAATTTACTATGGCTACACCTTC. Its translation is CASSLRAGRGIGIYYGYTF.

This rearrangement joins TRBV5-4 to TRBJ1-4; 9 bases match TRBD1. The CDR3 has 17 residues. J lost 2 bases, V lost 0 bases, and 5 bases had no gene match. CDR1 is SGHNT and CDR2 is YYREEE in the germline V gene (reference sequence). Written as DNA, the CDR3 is TGTGCCAGCAGCTTGGACAGGGGGCTAGGGACTAATGAAAAACTGTTTTTT. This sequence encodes CASSLDRGLGTNEKLFF. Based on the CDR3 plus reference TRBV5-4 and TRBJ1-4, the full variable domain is ETGVTQSPTHLIKTRGQQVTLRCSSQSGHNTVSWYQQALGQGPQFIFQYYREEENGRGNFPPRFSGLQFPNYSSELNVNALELDDSALYLCASSLDRGLGTNEKLFFGSGTQLSVL.

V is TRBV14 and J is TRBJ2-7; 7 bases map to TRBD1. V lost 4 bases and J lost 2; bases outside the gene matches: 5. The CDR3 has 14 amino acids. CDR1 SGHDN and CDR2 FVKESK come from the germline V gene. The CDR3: CASSPLGQTYEQYF. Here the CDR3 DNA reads TGTGCCAGCAGCCCACTGGGACAGACCTACGAGCAGTACTTC.

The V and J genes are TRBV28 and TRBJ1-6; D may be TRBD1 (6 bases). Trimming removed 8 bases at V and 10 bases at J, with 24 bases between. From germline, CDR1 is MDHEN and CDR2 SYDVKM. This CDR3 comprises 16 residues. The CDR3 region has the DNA TGTGCCAGCCGCGGGGGCAGGGTGGTATCGCCATCACCCCTCCACTTT. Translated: CASRGGRVVSPSPLHF.

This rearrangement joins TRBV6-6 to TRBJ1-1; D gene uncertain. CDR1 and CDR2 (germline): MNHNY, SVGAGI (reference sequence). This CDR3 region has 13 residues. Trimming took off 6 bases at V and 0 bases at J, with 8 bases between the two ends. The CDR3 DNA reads TGTGCCAGCAGCCGTATAATGAACACTGAAGCTTTCTTT. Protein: CASSRIMNTEAFF.

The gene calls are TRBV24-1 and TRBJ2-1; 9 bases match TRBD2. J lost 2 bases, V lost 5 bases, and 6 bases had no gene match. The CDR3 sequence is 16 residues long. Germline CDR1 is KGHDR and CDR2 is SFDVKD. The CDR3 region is CATSVGAGGTYNEQFF. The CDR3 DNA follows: TGTGCCACCAGTGTCGGTGCGGGAGGGACCTACAATGAGCAGTTCTTC.